These T cell receptor beta chains were read from a single sample in a study of cytomegalovirus exposure and HLA in healthy donors. Sequencing was performed with immunoSEQ multiplex PCR; in TCRdb, only in-frame clones are kept and a portion is missing. The sample has approximately 180,000 clones; approximately 80% are singletons. Sequencing input: PBMCs. The receptors were gathered from a man in his late teens or twenties in good health and CMV-seronegative. The CDR3 runs from the conserved cysteine through the conserved F or W. Each record gives: CDR3 DNA, CDR3 protein, D gene, clone size, V gene, J gene, CDR3 length. The D gene is left open where the match is weak. Expanded clones are given a class, and other clones once, few, many or no size at all.

TGCAGCGTTGAAGGTAGACTAGCGGGAGTGAATGAGCAGTTCTTC	CSVEGRLAGVNEQFF	TRBD2	.	TRBV29-1	TRBJ2-1	15
TGTGCCAGCAGCTTAGGTGTGGGACAGACCTCTGGAAACACCATATATTTT	CASSLGVGQTSGNTIYF	TRBD1	few	TRBV7-9	TRBJ1-3	17
TGCGCCAGCAGCCTTAGACAGGGTTACACCGGGGAGCTGTTTTTT	CASSLRQGYTGELFF	TRBD1	.	TRBV4-1	TRBJ2-2	15
TGTGCCAGCAGCCGGTGGGGCCTACCCTCGAGTTTAGTCGACATTCAGTACTTC	CASSRWGLPSSLVDIQYF	.	.	TRBV5-5	TRBJ2-4	18
TGTGCCAGCAGCGTAGCATCGACACTAGATATCTACGAGCAGTACTTC	CASSVASTLDIYEQYF	.	.	TRBV9	TRBJ2-7	16
TGTGCCAGCCGACAGGGGAAGAGCGTTTATGAGCAGTTCTTC	CASRQGKSVYEQFF	TRBD1	few	TRBV28	TRBJ2-1	14
TGTGCCAGTAGTATTGGACAGAGATTCCTAGCCCCGAACACCGGGGAGCTGTTTTTT	CASSIGQRFLAPNTGELFF	.	.	TRBV19	TRBJ2-2	19
TGCATGTGCCTCGGAGTATCCTACAATGAGCAGTTCTTC	CMCLGVSYNEQFF	.	.	TRBV29-1	TRBJ2-1	13
TGTGCCAGCAGTTCGGGGGGTGGTCCAGTTGGAAACACCATATATTTT	CASSSGGGPVGNTIYF	.	once	TRBV28	TRBJ1-3	16
TGTGCCAGCAGCTTAGTGGAGGGGAGTCCCAAATCACCCCTCCACTTT	CASSLVEGSPKSPLHF	.	.	TRBV5-8	TRBJ1-6	16
TGCGCCAGCAGAATATCGGGGGGGAGTACGCAGTATTTT	CASRISGGSTQYF	TRBD2	.	TRBV5-1	TRBJ2-3	13
TGTGCCAGCAGACGGACACCCAGCTCCTACGAGCAGTACTTC	CASRRTPSSYEQYF	.	few	TRBV6-5	TRBJ2-7	14
TGTGCCAGCAGCTTGGGCGGGTCCGTGAGGGGCTACACCTTC	CASSLGGSVRGYTF	.	.	TRBV5-6	TRBJ1-2	14
TGTGCCAGCAGCCAAGACACCGGGACACAGCTTTATGGCTACACCTTC	CASSQDTGTQLYGYTF	.	.	TRBV4-2	TRBJ1-2	16
TGTGCCAGCAGCGTAGGGCTAGCGGGGGCCTACGAGCAGTACTTC	CASSVGLAGAYEQYF	TRBD2	.	TRBV9	TRBJ2-7	15
TGTGCCAGCAGTTTATTGGGGAGCCCAGATACGCAGTATTTT	CASSLLGSPDTQYF	.	few	TRBV28	TRBJ2-3	14
TGTGCCAGCTCCCCCGGGGCTAGCGGATACGAGCAGTACTTC	CASSPGASGYEQYF	TRBD2	.	TRBV18	TRBJ2-7	14
TGCGCCAGCAGCTTGGCAGTCGGGGGGGGAGGGCAAGAGACCCAGTACTTC	CASSLAVGGGGQETQYF	TRBD2	.	TRBV5-1	TRBJ2-5	17
TGTGCCAGTAGCATCGGGACACCAGGGAACACTGAAGCTTTCTTT	CASSIGTPGNTEAFF	.	.	TRBV19	TRBJ1-1	15
TGTGCCAGCAGTTCCGTTGCGGGCTACGAGCAGTACTTC	CASSSVAGYEQYF	.	.	TRBV7-9	TRBJ2-7	13
TGTGCCAGCAGCTTGGATGGGGGGTTCTCCTACGAGCAGTACTTC	CASSLDGGFSYEQYF	.	few	TRBV5-6	TRBJ2-7	15
TGTGCCAGCAGCCCGTTCTACGAGCAGTACTTC	CASSPFYEQYF	.	.	TRBV7-8	TRBJ2-7	11
TGTGCCAGCAGTTATGGGGGCGCGTTTACTGAAGCTTTCTTT	CASSYGGAFTEAFF	.	.	TRBV6-5	TRBJ1-1	14
TGTGCCAGCAGCTTAGTATTCGGGAATTGGTCCTATAATTCACCCCTCCACTTT	CASSLVFGNWSYNSPLHF	.	.	TRBV7-8	TRBJ1-6	18
TGTGCCAGCGGAAATACTGGGACAGGCATCCAAGAGACCCAGTACTTC	CASGNTGTGIQETQYF	TRBD1	.	TRBV7-9	TRBJ2-5	16
TGCAGCGTTGAGGGGACAGAGTACACTGAAGCTTTCTTT	CSVEGTEYTEAFF	TRBD1	.	TRBV29-1	TRBJ1-1	13
TGTGCCAGCCTGAAAGGGGGCTCCTATGTGGGCGGCTACACCTTC	CASLKGGSYVGGYTF	TRBD1	.	TRBV6-6	TRBJ1-2	15
TGTGCCAGCAGTTACTCGACTAGTGCTTACGAGCAGTACTTC	CASSYSTSAYEQYF	.	.	TRBV6-5	TRBJ2-7	14
TGTGCCAGCAAACCCCTTGCCGGGACAAGGAATGAAAAACTGTTTTTT	CASKPLAGTRNEKLFF	.	.	TRBV27	TRBJ1-4	16
TGCGCCAGCAGTCAAAGGGACAGGGCCAACACTGAAGCTTTCTTT	CASSQRDRANTEAFF	TRBD1	.	TRBV23-1	TRBJ1-1	15
TGCGCCAGCAGCCAAGATGACGGGATAGGTTGGGCGAAGACCCAGTACTTC	CASSQDDGIGWAKTQYF	.	.	TRBV4-1	TRBJ2-5	17
TGTGCCAGCAGCAGAACAGGGGTTAGCAATCAGCCCCAGCATTTT	CASSRTGVSNQPQHF	TRBD1	few	TRBV28	TRBJ1-5	15
TGTGCCAGCAGACTATCCGGGACTAGCGCCACCGGGGAGCTGTTTTTT	CASRLSGTSATGELFF	TRBD2	few	TRBV7-9	TRBJ2-2	16
TGTGCCAGTAGACGTATCCCCCTAGCGTTGCATGAGCAGTTCTTC	CASRRIPLALHEQFF	.	.	TRBV19	TRBJ2-1	15
TGCGCCAGCAGCTGGGGACCGGGACTCAGCACAGATACGCAGTATTTT	CASSWGPGLSTDTQYF	.	.	TRBV5-1	TRBJ2-3	16
TGTGCCAGCAGCGTAGGCGGTGCGGTTACCTACAATGAGCAGTTCTTC	CASSVGGAVTYNEQFF	.	.	TRBV9	TRBJ2-1	16
TGTGCCAGCAGTATCACAGATACGCAGTATTTT	CASSITDTQYF	.	.	TRBV4-2	TRBJ2-3	11
TGTGCTAGTGGTAGCGGGGGGACCAACTACAATGAGCAGTTCTTC	CASGSGGTNYNEQFF	TRBD2	.	TRBV12-5	TRBJ2-1	15
TGTGCCAGTAGTACTAAAGCAGGGGTGGTAACCGGGGAGCTGTTTTTT	CASSTKAGVVTGELFF	.	.	TRBV19	TRBJ2-2	16
TGTGCCAGTAGTTGGGGACAGGCGGCTTATGGCTACACCTTC	CASSWGQAAYGYTF	TRBD1	.	TRBV19	TRBJ1-2	14
TGTGCCAGCAGCTTATGGGCAGACGGATCTGGGGCCAACGTCCTGACTTTC	CASSLWADGSGANVLTF	.	.	TRBV7-9	TRBJ2-6	17
TGCGCCAGCAGCATCACCGCCACCGGGGCCAAAAACATTCAGTACTTC	CASSITATGAKNIQYF	.	.	TRBV5-1	TRBJ2-4	16
TGTGCCAGCAAGACGGGGGGACTAGCGGCGAGAGGGGGCGAGCAGTACTTC	CASKTGGLAARGGEQYF	TRBD2	.	TRBV27	TRBJ2-7	17
TGCGCCAGCAGCCAAGAACCAGGACAAAACACTGAAGCTTTCTTT	CASSQEPGQNTEAFF	.	.	TRBV4-3	TRBJ1-1	15
TGTGCCAGCAGTTTGAGACAGGGATATACTGAAGCTTTCTTT	CASSLRQGYTEAFF	TRBD1	.	TRBV28	TRBJ1-1	14
TGTGCCAGCAGCTTTGTCGGGGGGTACAATGAGCAGTTCTTC	CASSFVGGYNEQFF	TRBD2	.	TRBV13	TRBJ2-1	14
TGTGCCAGCAGCTGGTGGTCAGGGGGCACTGGGATGATGAACACTGAAGCTTTCTTT	CASSWWSGGTGMMNTEAFF	TRBD1	.	TRBV13	TRBJ1-1	19
TGTGCCAGCAGCCTTGGACTAGCGGGAGGGCCCCATGAGCAGTTCTTC	CASSLGLAGGPHEQFF	TRBD2	.	TRBV5-6	TRBJ2-1	16